These 29 T cell receptor beta chains share one sample of origin, sequenced in a study of siplizumab effects on memory and regulatory T cells. Sequencing used immunoSEQ multiplex PCR; TCRdb keeps in-frame clones, though not all of them. Of fewer than 60,000 clones in the sample, approximately 93% were seen once. Sequenced sample: CD8+ T cells sorted from blood. The receptors come from a human donor in good health.

The rearrangement uses TRBV9 and TRBJ1-2, with D possibly being TRBD1 (5 bases). Looked up from germline, CDR1 is SGDLS and CDR2 is YYNGEE. There are 15 residues in the CDR3. V was cut by 0 bases and J by 2 bases, with 11 bases left in between. The CDR3 sequence is CASSVGGDSNYGYTF. The CDR3, as DNA: TGTGCCAGCAGCGTAGGAGGTGACAGCAACTATGGCTACACCTTC.

The chain carries TRBV9 and TRBJ2-1; 9 bases map to TRBD2. Germline values: CDR1 SGDLS, CDR2 YYNGEE. The CDR3 extends over 15 amino acids. J lost 6 bases, V lost 0 bases, and 4 bases had no gene match. This CDR3 is CASSVEVAGANEQFF. CDR3 coding DNA: TGTGCCAGCAGCGTAGAGGTAGCGGGAGCCAATGAGCAGTTCTTC.

The chain uses TRBV9 and TRBJ2-2, with D hard to call. V was trimmed by 2 bases and J by 5 bases, leaving 10 bases between them. The CDR3 sequence is 14 residues long. Germline V CDR1 and CDR2: SGDLS, YYNGEE. CDR3 DNA sequence: TGTGCCAGCAGCGTGTCAGGAGTAACCGGGGAGCTGTTTTTT. It codes for CASSVSGVTGELFF. The entire variable domain, with the rest obtained from reference TRBV9 and TRBJ2-2, is as follows: DSGVTQTPKHLITATGQRVTLRCSPRSGDLSVYWYQQSLDQGLQFLIQYYNGEERAKGNILERFSAQQFPDLHSELNLSSLELGDSALYFCASSVSGVTGELFFGEGSRLTVL.

This clone has just one count. Other nucleotide sequences from this sample produce the same CDR3. The chain links TRBV9 to TRBJ1-2; the D gene is possibly TRBD1 (6 bases). V was cut by 3 bases and J by 12 bases, with 21 bases left in between. Germline V gene lookup returns CDR1 SGDLS and CDR2 YYNGEE. The length of the CDR3 is 14 residues. CDR3 DNA sequence: TGTGCCAGCAGCGCAGAACGCATGGGGGGGGGCCACACCTTC. Amino acid sequence: CASSAERMGGGHTF.

The rearrangement uses TRBV7-9 and TRBJ2-7; the match to TRBD2 covers 13 bases. This CDR3 contains 15 residues. CDR1 is SEHNR, CDR2 FQNEAQ, per germline (reference sequence). V lost 5 bases and J lost 3; bases outside the gene matches: 4. The CDR3 DNA is TGTGCCAGCAGCCAAACTAGCGGGAGGGTCTACGAGCAGTACTTC. Translation: CASSQTSGRVYEQYF.

The rearrangement joins TRBV4-2 to TRBJ1-1; D remains ambiguous. Trimming removed 0 bases from V and 8 bases from J, with 13 bases in between. Looked up from germline, CDR1 is LGHNA and CDR2 is YNFKEQ. This CDR3 comprises 14 residues. The CDR3, as DNA: TGTGCCAGCAGCCAAGATATCGGAACACCCGAAGCTTTCTTT. Translation gives CASSQDIGTPEAFF.

V and J are TRBV7-9 and TRBJ2-7; D possibly uses TRBD1 or TRBD2 (6 bases each). Germline V CDR1 and CDR2: SEHNR, FQNEAQ (reference sequence). The CDR3 sequence is 14 residues long. Trimming removed 11 bases from V and 2 bases from J, with 19 bases in between. The CDR3 reads CAGGQTSLPYEQYF. In DNA, the CDR3 is TGTGCCGGGGGGCAGACCTCCTTGCCCTACGAGCAGTACTTC. The full variable domain, with the rest looked up from reference TRBV7-9 and TRBJ2-7, is DTGVSQNPRHKITKRGQNVTFRCDPISEHNRLYWYRQTLGQGPEFLTYFQNEAQLEKSRLLSDRFSAERPKGSFSTLEIQRTEQGDSAMYLCAGGQTSLPYEQYFGPGTRLTVT.

The CDR3 sequence: CASKAGGNTFF. CDR3 DNA sequence: TGTGCCAGTAAAGCAGGGGGGAATACGTTCTTC. The chain recombines TRBV19 with TRBJ2-1; tentatively, D is TRBD1 (7 bases). There are 11 residues in the CDR3. The germline V gene encodes CDR1 LNHDA and CDR2 SQIVND (reference sequence). Trimming took 7 bases from V and 15 from J, leaving 16 bases between them. The full variable domain, rest sourced from reference TRBV19 and TRBJ2-1, is DGGITQSPKYLFRKEGQNVTLSCEQNLNHDAMYWYRQDPGQGLRLIYYSQIVNDFQKGDIAEGYSVSREKKESFPLTVTSAQKNPTAFYLCASKAGGNTFFGPGTRLTVL.

The rearrangement joins TRBV2 to TRBJ1-3; 8 nucleotides align to TRBD1. This CDR3 region has 15 residues. CDR1 and CDR2 (germline): SNHLY, FYNNEI. V lost 4 bases and J lost 3; bases outside the gene matches: 5. Here the CDR3 DNA reads TGTGCCAGCAGTGGGACAGGGAAAAATGGAAACACCATATATTTT. This gives the protein CASSGTGKNGNTIYF.

This rearrangement joins TRBV29-1 to TRBJ1-1, with no clear D. Trimming shortened V by 4 bases and J by 3 bases, and 18 bases separated the two germline ends. CDR1 and CDR2 (germline): SQVTM, ANQGSEA. The CDR3 is made up of 15 amino acids. The CDR3 DNA follows: TGCAGCGTTGGAACCGGGAGGGCGAAGGACACTGAAGCTTTCTTT. Translation gives CSVGTGRAKDTEAFF.

The genes are TRBV7-8 and TRBJ1-6; D is undetermined. Germline CDR1 is SGHVS and CDR2 is FQNEAQ. This CDR3 has 18 residues. The V end lost 1 base, the J end lost 0 bases, and 13 bases lay between the germline ends. CDR3 protein: CASSLDGLRSSYNSPLHF. Written as DNA, the CDR3 is TGTGCCAGCAGCTTAGATGGACTCAGGAGCTCCTATAATTCACCCCTCCACTTT.

The chain couples TRBV2 to TRBJ2-5; 8 nucleotides match TRBD1. Per germline, CDR1 SNHLY and CDR2 FYNNEI. After removal of 6 bases from V and 5 bases from J, the junction contained 11 bases not matched to a gene. There are 15 residues in the CDR3. The CDR3: CASSPRGRGLETQYF. For the CDR3, the DNA is TGTGCCAGCAGCCCCCGAGGCAGGGGGCTTGAGACCCAGTACTTC.

A single count supports this clone. The chain carries TRBV28 and TRBJ1-1; 7 nucleotides align to TRBD1. This CDR3 has 14 amino acids. CDR1 MDHEN and CDR2 SYDVKM come from the germline V gene. J was trimmed by 3 bases and V by 2 bases; bases with no gene match: 3. In DNA, the CDR3 is TGTGCCAGCAGTTTAATTCAGGGGGACACTGAAGCTTTCTTT. It specifies CASSLIQGDTEAFF.

V is TRBV14 and J is TRBJ2-7, with no clear D. V lost 5 bases and J lost 6, with 11 bases in between. The CDR3 consists of 12 residues. Germline values: CDR1 SGHDN, CDR2 FVKESK. In DNA, the CDR3 is TGTGCCAGCAGCTTTGAAGTGGGCGAGCAGTACTTC. This sequence encodes CASSFEVGEQYF.

This clone has more than one count but fewer than ten. The J gene is TRBJ2-3, the V gene TRBV7-8, with D unclear. V was shortened by 8 bases and J by 9 bases, with 12 bases between the two germline ends. This CDR3 comprises 11 residues. The V gene's germline CDR1 is SGHVS and CDR2 FQNEAQ. CDR3 loop: CASVDKHTQYF. The CDR3 DNA reads as TGTGCCAGCGTCGACAAGCACACGCAGTATTTT.

The chain uses TRBV14 and TRBJ2-3; D unclear. V dropped 2 bases and J dropped 4 bases, with 10 bases sitting between them. The CDR3 length is 14 residues. Germline-derived CDR1 and CDR2 are SGHDN and FVKESK. The CDR3, as DNA: TGTGCCAGCAGCCAATTCAGCAGTCCAGATACGCAGTATTTT. Protein sequence: CASSQFSSPDTQYF.

The rearrangement joins TRBV5-1 to TRBJ2-7; D uncertain. CDR1 is SGHRS, CDR2 YFSETQ, per germline. The CDR3 contains 10 residues. V lost 4 bases, J lost 7 bases, and 6 bases lay in between. The CDR3 sequence: CASSLSEQYF. CDR3 sequence (DNA): TGCGCCAGCAGCCTGTCAGAGCAGTACTTC.

V gene TRBV13 combines with J gene TRBJ2-3; D is unresolved. The germline CDR1 and CDR2 sequences are PRHDT and FYEKMQ (reference sequence). The CDR3 contains 12 residues. Between the trimmed V and J ends, which lost 0 bases and 6 bases, there was a span of 4 bases. CDR3 loop: CASSLGVDTQYF. In DNA, the CDR3 is TGTGCCAGCAGCTTAGGCGTTGATACGCAGTATTTT.

The count of this clone is one. The chain couples TRBV9 to TRBJ1-2; no clear D gene. Trimming removed 0 bases from V and 0 bases from J, with 9 bases in between. CDR3 length: 15 residues. CDR1 is SGDLS and CDR2 is YYNGEE in the germline V gene. CDR3 sequence (DNA): TGTGCCAGCAGCGTAGGAGGAAATCCTAACTATGGCTACACCTTC. Its protein product is CASSVGGNPNYGYTF.

The J gene is TRBJ2-7, the V gene TRBV5-4; no reliable D call. The germline CDR1 and CDR2 sequences are SGHNT and YYREEE (reference sequence). This CDR3 has 18 amino acids. Trimming removed 1 base from V and 3 bases from J, with 23 bases in between. The CDR3: CASSLLPLRKGPVYEQYF. The CDR3 DNA reads as TGTGCCAGCAGCTTGTTACCACTACGAAAAGGTCCAGTCTACGAGCAGTACTTC.

This clone has only a few counts. This chain links TRBV7-9 with TRBJ2-2; 7 bases align to TRBD1. Unmatched junction bases numbered 10, after V lost 7 bases and J lost 5 bases. This CDR3 spans 15 amino acids. Germline assignment: CDR1 SEHNR and CDR2 FQNEAQ (reference sequence). CDR3 in amino acids: CASTPPTGVTGELFF. CDR3 coding DNA: TGTGCCAGCACCCCACCTACAGGGGTAACCGGGGAGCTGTTTTTT.

This chain links TRBV7-9 with TRBJ2-7; no clear D gene. The length of the CDR3 is 15 residues. Trimming stripped 2 bases from V and 2 bases from J, with 13 bases between. The germline V gene encodes CDR1 SEHNR and CDR2 FQNEAQ (reference sequence). CDR3 coding DNA: TGTGCCAGCAGCTTAATTGGCCTTACCCCCTACGAGCAGTACTTC. It encodes CASSLIGLTPYEQYF.

This clone has a handful of counts. V gene TRBV27 combines with J gene TRBJ2-6; possibly TRBD2 for D (5 bases). The V end was cut by 5 bases, the J end by 6 bases, with 17 bases between. The V gene's germline CDR1 is MNHEY and CDR2 SMNVEV (reference sequence). The length of the CDR3 is 16 residues. The DNA for the CDR3 is TGTGCCAGCAGTCCCGGACTCTGGGGAAAGGCCAACGTCCTGACTTTC. This translates into CASSPGLWGKANVLTF.

The chain couples TRBV28 to TRBJ2-7; no definite D call. The CDR3 loop spans 14 amino acids. The germline V and J ends were trimmed by 10 bases and 3 bases, with 19 bases remaining between them. Looked up from germline, CDR1 is MDHEN and CDR2 is SYDVKM. The CDR3 DNA reads as TGTGCCACCACCCTCACGTCGCGCCACTACGAGCAGTACTTC. Its protein product is CATTLTSRHYEQYF.

The chain carries TRBV5-1 and TRBJ1-1; TRBD1 matches at 9 bases. In germline, CDR1 is SGHRS, CDR2 YFSETQ. This CDR3 is 13 amino acids long. The ends lost 3 bases at V and 5 bases at J; junction bases unmatched: 2. The CDR3 protein is CASSWGQGTEAFF. Written as DNA, the CDR3 is TGCGCCAGCAGCTGGGGACAGGGAACTGAAGCTTTCTTT.

The V and J genes are TRBV27 and TRBJ1-1; D call uncertain. CDR1 and CDR2 from the germline V gene are MNHEY and SMNVEV (reference sequence). CDR3 size: 13 residues. Trimming took off 6 bases at V and 2 bases at J, with 10 bases between the two ends. Written as DNA, the CDR3 is TGTGCCAGCAGCGTAGCGGGCAACACTGAAGCTTTCTTT. Amino acids: CASSVAGNTEAFF.

This chain uses TRBV9 with TRBJ2-2; D not resolved. This CDR3 has 14 residues. Germline V CDR1 and CDR2: SGDLS, YYNGEE. V lost 4 bases and J 1 base, leaving 8 bases between the germline ends. CDR3 region: CASSLGLNTGELFF. In DNA, the CDR3 is TGTGCCAGCAGCCTAGGTCTGAACACCGGGGAGCTGTTTTTT.

This clone has a single count. The gene calls are TRBV9 and TRBJ2-1, with 7 bases lining up with TRBD1. The junction had 13 bases not matched to a gene; V was cut back by 5 bases and J by 8 bases. The germline CDR1 and CDR2 sequences are SGDLS and YYNGEE. The CDR3 loop spans 15 amino acids. The CDR3 reads CASSEPGQNTYEQFF. In nucleotides, the CDR3 is TGTGCCAGCAGTGAGCCGGGACAGAATACATATGAGCAGTTCTTC. Together with reference TRBV9 and TRBJ2-1, the CDR3 gives the full variable domain: DSGVTQTPKHLITATGQRVTLRCSPRSGDLSVYWYQQSLDQGLQFLIQYYNGEERAKGNILERFSAQQFPDLHSELNLSSLELGDSALYFCASSEPGQNTYEQFFGPGTRLTVL.

The chain uses TRBV9 and TRBJ1-2; perhaps TRBD1 as D (5 bases). The CDR3 length is 14 residues. The germline V gene encodes CDR1 SGDLS and CDR2 YYNGEE. Trimming removed 0 bases at V and 4 bases at J, with 10 bases between. For the CDR3, the DNA is TGTGCCAGCAGCGTAGATAACGGGGGCTATGGCTACACCTTC. Translating it yields CASSVDNGGYGYTF. Supplemented by reference TRBV9 and TRBJ1-2, the full variable domain reads DSGVTQTPKHLITATGQRVTLRCSPRSGDLSVYWYQQSLDQGLQFLIQYYNGEERAKGNILERFSAQQFPDLHSELNLSSLELGDSALYFCASSVDNGGYGYTFGSGTRLTVV.